This T cell receptor (beta chain) was captured in a study of T cell repertoires and HLA-DP antigens. In the study overall: DNA input averaged approximately 220 ng in sorted CD137+CD4+ and roughly 1,300 ng in pre-culture CD4+. Findings and limits, study-wide: Antigen presentation used HeLa cells, with total CD4+ cells responding.

Pre-culture CD4+ samples were sequenced deeply, targeting some 220,000 T cell genomes. Generated by immunoSEQ multiplex PCR, the TCRdb table keeps only in-frame clones and is missing some. Found here are about 73,000 clones, around three quarters of them singletons; the top ten hold about 1.6%. Between the trimmed V and J ends, which lost 6 bases and 0 bases, there was a span of 5 bases. Germline V gene lookup returns CDR1 DFQATT and CDR2 SNEGSKA (reference sequence). This CDR3 region has 11 residues. This clone has just one count. Its matching antigen is unknown. This sequence joins TRBV20-1 and TRBJ1-1; no clear D. Specimen: CD4+ T cells from PBMCs. This receptor was obtained from a man between 60 and 75 years old in good health and CMV-seronegative. CDR3 sequence (DNA): TGCAGTGCCGTAATGAACACTGAAGCTTTCTTT. This encodes CSAVMNTEAFF.